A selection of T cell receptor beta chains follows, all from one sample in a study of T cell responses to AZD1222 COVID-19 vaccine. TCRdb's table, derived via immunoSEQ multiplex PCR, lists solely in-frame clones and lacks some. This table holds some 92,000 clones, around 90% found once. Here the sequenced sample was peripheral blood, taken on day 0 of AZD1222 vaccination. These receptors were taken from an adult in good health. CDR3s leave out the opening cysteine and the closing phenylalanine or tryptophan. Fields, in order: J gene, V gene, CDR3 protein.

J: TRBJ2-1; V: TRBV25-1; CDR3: ASSVATSSYNEQF
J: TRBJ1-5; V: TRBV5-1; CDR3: ASSLEGQLNQPQH
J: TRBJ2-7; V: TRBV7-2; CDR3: ASSLARAGQAYEQY
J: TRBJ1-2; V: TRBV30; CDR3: AWSSGDGYT
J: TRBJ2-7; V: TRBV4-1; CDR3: ASSQGDRAREQY
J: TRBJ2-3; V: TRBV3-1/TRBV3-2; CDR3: ASSRPEGRGTQY
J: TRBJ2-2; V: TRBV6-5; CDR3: ASAGLAGLTGELF
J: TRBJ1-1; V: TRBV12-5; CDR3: ASGGDRVTEAF
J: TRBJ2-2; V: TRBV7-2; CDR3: ASSLAAGGGNGELF
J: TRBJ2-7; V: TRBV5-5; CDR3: ASSSGLAGRQY
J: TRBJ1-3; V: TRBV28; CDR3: ATGMGEVGNTIY
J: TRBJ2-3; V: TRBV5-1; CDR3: ASSLAGLEDTQY
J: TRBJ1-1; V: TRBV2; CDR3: ASSERQGGRNTEAF
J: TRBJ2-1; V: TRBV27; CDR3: ASSSLEGTPNEQF
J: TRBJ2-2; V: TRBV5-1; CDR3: ASSFAGASTGELF
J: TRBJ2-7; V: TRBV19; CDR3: ASSPQKGTYEQY
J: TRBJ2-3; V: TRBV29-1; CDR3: SALATLTDTQY
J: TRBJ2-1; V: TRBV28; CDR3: ASSPGRSSYNEQF
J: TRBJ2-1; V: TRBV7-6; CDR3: ASSALFGTYNEQF
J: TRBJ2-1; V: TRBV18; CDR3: ASSIRTVSYNEQF
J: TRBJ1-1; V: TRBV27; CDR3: ASSFRGGIGVEAF
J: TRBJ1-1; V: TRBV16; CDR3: ASSQYKNTEAF
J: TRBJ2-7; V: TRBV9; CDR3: ASSANSELLY
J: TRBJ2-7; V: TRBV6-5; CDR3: ASSPAGGYYEQY
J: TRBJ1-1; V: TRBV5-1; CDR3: ASSLVANTEAF
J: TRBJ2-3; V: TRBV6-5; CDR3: ASNVSGRTDTQY
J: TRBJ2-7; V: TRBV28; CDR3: ASSYRDRGREQY
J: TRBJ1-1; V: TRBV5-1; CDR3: ASTTGATTEAF
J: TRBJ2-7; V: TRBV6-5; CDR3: ASSYRDRVGEQY
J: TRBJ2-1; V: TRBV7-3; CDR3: ASSSNAGTGDEQF
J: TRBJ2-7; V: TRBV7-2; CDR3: ASSAPGQGGYEQY
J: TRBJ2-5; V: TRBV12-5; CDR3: ASGLDGGSETQY
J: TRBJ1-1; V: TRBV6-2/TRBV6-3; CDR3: ASSYGRDPDTEAF
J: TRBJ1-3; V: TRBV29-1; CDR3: SVQDLSGNTIY
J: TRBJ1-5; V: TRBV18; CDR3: ASSSGTGGGNQPQH
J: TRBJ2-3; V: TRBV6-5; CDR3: AGRLAGDRTDTQY
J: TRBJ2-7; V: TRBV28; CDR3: ASTLGTSYEQY
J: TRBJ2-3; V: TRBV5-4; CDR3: ASSLDREDTQY
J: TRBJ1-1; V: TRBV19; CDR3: ASSMPGNTEAF
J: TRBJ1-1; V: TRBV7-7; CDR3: ASSSDRNTEAF
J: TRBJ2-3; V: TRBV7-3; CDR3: ASSSQGSDTQY
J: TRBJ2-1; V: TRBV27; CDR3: ASRKDRRYNEQF
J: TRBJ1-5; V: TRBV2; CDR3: ASRRTGASNQPQH
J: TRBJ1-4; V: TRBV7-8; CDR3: ASSLARWGEKLF
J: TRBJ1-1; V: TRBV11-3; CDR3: ASSLDGGREAF
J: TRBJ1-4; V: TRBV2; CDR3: ASRPGQEIIYEKLF
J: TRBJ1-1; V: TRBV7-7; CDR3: ASSHINSGGTEAF
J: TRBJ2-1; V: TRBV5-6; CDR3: ASSLPGQGSEDEQF